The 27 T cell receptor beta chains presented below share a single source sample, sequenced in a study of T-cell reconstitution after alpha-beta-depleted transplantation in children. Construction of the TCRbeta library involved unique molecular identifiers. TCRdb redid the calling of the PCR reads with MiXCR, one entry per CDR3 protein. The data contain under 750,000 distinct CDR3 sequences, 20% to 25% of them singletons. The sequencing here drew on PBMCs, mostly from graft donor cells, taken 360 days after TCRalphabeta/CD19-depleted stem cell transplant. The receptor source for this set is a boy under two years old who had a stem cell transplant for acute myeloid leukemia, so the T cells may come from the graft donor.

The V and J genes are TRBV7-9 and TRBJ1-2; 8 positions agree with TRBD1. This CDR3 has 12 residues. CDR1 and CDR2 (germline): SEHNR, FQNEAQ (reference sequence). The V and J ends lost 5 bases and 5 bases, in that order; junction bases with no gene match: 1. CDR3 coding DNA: TGTGCCAGCAGCCAGGGGGCGTATGGCTACACCTTC. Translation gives CASSQGAYGYTF.

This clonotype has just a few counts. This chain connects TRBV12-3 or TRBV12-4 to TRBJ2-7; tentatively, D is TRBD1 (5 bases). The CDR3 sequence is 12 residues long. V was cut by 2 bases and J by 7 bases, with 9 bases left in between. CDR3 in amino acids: CASSLNRGEQYF. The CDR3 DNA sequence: TGTGCCAGCAGTTTAAATAGGGGAGAGCAGTACTTC.

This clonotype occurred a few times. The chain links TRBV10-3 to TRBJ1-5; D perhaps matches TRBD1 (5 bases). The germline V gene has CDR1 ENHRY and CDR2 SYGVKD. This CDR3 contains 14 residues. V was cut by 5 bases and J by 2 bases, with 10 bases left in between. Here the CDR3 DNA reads TGTGCCATCAGTCCAGGGAATGGCAATCAGCCCCAGCATTTT. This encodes CAISPGNGNQPQHF.

The CDR3 protein is CASSLRTTETQYF. The CDR3 coding sequence is TGTGCCAGCAGCTTACGGACGACGGAGACCCAGTACTTC. The chain couples TRBV7-2 to TRBJ2-5, with D unclear. Germline CDR1 reads SGHTA; CDR2 reads FQGNSA. Trimming took 2 bases from V and 5 from J, leaving 9 bases between them. The CDR3 runs 13 residues.

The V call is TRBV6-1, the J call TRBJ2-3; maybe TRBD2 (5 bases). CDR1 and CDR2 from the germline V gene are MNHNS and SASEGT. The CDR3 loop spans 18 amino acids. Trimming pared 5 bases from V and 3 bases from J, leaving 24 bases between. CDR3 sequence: CASSSTLLDGSGTDTQYF. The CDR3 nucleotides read TGTGCCAGCAGTTCAACGCTTCTGGATGGAAGCGGAACAGATACGCAGTATTTT.

This chain's CDR3 is CASSLQGAATEAFF. CDR3 in DNA: TGCGCCAGCAGCTTGCAAGGGGCGGCCACTGAAGCTTTCTTT. The V gene is TRBV5-1, the J gene TRBJ1-1, with a possible D match to TRBD1 (5 bases). The CDR3 spans 14 residues. With 1 base removed from V and 4 bases from J, the gap between germline ends came to 11 bases. The germline CDR1 and CDR2 sequences are SGHRS and YFSETQ. The variable domain in full, with the rest retrieved from reference TRBV5-1 and TRBJ1-1, is KAGVTQTPRYLIKTRGQQVTLSCSPISGHRSVSWYQQTPGQGLQFLFEYFSETQRNKGNFPGRFSGRQFSNSRSEMNVSTLELGDSALYLCASSLQGAATEAFFGQGTRLTVV.

CDR3 residues: CATSDPGAYNEQFF. The CDR3 bases are TGTGCCACCAGTGATCCTGGGGCTTACAATGAGCAGTTCTTC. The chain uses TRBV24-1 and TRBJ2-1, with D possibly matching TRBD1 (5 bases). V lost 3 bases and J 4 bases, leaving 9 bases between the germline ends. Germline values: CDR1 KGHDR, CDR2 SFDVKD. This CDR3 contains 14 residues.

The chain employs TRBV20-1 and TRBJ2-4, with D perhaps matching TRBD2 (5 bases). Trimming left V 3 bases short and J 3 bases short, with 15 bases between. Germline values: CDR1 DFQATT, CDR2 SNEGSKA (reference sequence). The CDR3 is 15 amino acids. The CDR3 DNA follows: TGCAGTGCTAGTCGAGGGCTTTTGGGCAAAAACATTCAGTACTTC. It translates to CSASRGLLGKNIQYF.

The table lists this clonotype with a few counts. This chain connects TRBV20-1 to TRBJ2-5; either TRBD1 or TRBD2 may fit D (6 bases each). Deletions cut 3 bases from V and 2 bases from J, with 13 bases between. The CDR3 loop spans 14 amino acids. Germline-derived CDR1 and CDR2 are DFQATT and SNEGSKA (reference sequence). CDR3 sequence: CSARGRGTQETQYF. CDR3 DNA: TGCAGTGCTAGGGGTCGGGGGACACAAGAGACCCAGTACTTC.

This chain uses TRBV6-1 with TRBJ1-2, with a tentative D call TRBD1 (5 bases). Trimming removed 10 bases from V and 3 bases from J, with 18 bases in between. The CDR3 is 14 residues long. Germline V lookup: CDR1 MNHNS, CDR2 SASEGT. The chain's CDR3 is CATRHEPTDYGYTF. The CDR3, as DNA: TGTGCCACCAGACATGAACCGACAGACTATGGCTACACCTTC.

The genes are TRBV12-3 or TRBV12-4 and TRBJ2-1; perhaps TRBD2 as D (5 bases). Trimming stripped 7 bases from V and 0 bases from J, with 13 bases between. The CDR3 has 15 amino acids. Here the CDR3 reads CASTPGLSSYNEQFF. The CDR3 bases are TGTGCCAGCACCCCCGGACTGAGCTCCTACAATGAGCAGTTCTTC.

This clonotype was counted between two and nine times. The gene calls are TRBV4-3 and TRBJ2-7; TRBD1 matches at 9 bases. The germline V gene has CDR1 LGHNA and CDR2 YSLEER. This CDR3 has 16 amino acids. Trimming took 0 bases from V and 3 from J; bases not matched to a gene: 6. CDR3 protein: CASSQDLEGQGYEQYF. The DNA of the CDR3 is TGCGCCAGCAGCCAAGATCTAGAGGGACAGGGCTACGAGCAGTACTTC.

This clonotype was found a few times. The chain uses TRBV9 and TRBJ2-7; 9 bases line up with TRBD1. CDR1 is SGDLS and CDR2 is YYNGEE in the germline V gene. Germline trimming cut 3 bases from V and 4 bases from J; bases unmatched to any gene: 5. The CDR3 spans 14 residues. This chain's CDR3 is CASSGGQGPYEQYF. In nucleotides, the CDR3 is TGTGCCAGCAGCGGGGGACAGGGTCCTTACGAGCAGTACTTC.

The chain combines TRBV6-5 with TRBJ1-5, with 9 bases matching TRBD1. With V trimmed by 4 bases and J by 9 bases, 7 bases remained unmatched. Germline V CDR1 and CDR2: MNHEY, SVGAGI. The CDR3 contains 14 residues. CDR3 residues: CASSSGTGFSPQHF. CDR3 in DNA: TGTGCCAGCAGTTCAGGGACAGGGTTCTCGCCCCAGCATTTT.

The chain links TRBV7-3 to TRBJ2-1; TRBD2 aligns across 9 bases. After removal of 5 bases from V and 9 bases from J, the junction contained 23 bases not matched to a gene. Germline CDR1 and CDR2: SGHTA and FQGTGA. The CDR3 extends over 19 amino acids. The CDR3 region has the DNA TGTGCCAGCAGCGACACCCGGGGCGGGACTAGCCGTCTGCGTAGTGAGCAGTTCTTC. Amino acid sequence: CASSDTRGGTSRLRSEQFF.

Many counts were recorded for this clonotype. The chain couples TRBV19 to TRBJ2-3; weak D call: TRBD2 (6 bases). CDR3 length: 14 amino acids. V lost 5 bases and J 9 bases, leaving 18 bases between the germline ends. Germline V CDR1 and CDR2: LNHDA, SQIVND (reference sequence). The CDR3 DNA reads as TGTGCCAGTAGTGAGCAGGGAGCGGAGGGAACGCAGTATTTT. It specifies CASSEQGAEGTQYF.

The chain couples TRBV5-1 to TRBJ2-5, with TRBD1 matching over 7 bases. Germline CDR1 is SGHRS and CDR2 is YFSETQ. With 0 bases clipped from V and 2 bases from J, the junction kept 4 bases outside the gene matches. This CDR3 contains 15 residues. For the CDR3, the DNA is TGCGCCAGCAGCTTGGACCCGGGACAGCAAGAGACCCAGTACTTC. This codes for CASSLDPGQQETQYF.

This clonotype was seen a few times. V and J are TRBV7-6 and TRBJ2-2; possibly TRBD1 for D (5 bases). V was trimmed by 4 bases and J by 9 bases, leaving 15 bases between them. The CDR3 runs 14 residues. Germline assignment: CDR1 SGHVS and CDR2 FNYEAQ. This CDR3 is CASSSLLGARELFF. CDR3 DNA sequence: TGTGCCAGCAGCTCACTCCTAGGGGCGAGGGAGCTGTTTTTT.

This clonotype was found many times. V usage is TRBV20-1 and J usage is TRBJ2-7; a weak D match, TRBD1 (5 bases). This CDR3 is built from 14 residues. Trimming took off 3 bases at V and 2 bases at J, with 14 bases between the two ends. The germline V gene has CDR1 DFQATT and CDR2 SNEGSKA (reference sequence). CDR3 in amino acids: CSASRTTGPYEQYV. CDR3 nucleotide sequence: TGCAGTGCTAGTCGGACAACCGGACCCTACGAGCAGTACGTC.

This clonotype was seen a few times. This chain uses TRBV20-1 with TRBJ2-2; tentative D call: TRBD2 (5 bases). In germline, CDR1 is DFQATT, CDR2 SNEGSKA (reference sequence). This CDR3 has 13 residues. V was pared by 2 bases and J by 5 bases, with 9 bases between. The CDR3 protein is CSARSGETGELFF. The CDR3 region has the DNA TGCAGTGCTAGATCCGGGGAGACCGGGGAGCTGTTTTTT.

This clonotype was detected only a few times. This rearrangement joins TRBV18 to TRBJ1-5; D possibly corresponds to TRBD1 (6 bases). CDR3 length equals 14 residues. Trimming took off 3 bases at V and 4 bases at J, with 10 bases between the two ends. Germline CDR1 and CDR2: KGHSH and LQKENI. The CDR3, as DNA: TGTGCCAGCTCACCGCAAACAGGGAATCAGCCCCAGCATTTT. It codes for CASSPQTGNQPQHF.

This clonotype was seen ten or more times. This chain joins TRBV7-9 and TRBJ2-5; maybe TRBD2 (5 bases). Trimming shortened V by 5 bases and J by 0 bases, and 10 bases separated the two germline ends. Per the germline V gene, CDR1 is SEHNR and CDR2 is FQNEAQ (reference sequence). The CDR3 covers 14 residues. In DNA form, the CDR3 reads TGTGCCAGCAGCCCGACGGACTACCAAGAGACCCAGTACTTC. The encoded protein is CASSPTDYQETQYF.

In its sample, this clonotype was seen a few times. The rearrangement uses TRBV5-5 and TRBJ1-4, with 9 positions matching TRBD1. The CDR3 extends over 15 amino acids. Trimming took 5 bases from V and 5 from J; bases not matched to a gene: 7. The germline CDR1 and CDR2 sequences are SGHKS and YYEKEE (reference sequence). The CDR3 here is CASRSGQGSNEKLFF. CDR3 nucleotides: TGTGCCAGCAGAAGTGGACAGGGGTCCAATGAAAAACTGTTTTTT. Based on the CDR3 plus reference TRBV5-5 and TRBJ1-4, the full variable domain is DAGVTQSPTHLIKTRGQQVTLRCSPISGHKSVSWYQQVLGQGPQFIFQYYEKEERGRGNFPDRFSARQFPNYSSELNVNALLLGDSALYLCASRSGQGSNEKLFFGSGTQLSVL.

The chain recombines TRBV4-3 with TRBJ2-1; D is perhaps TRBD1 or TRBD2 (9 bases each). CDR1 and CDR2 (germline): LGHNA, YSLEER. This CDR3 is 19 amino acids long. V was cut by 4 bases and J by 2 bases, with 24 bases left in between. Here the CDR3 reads CASSPGTGRSGGPYNEQFF. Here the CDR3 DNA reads TGCGCCAGCAGCCCAGGGACAGGGCGAAGCGGGGGGCCCTACAATGAGCAGTTCTTC.

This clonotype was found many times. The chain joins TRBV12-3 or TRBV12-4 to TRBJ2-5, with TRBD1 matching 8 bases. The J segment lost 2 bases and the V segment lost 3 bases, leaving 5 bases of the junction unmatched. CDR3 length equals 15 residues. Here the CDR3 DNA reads TGTGCCAGCAGTTTTTTGGACAGGGAACAAGAGACCCAGTACTTC. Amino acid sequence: CASSFLDREQETQYF.

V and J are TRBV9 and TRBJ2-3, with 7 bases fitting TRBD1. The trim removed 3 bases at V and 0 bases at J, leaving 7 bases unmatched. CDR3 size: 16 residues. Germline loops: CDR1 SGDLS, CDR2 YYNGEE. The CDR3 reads CASSAFPGQSTDTQYF. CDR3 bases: TGTGCCAGCAGCGCCTTCCCGGGACAGAGCACAGATACGCAGTATTTT.

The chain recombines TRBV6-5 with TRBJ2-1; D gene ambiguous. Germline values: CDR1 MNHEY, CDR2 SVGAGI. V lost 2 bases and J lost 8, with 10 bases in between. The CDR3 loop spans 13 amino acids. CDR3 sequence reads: CASSYMSRDEQFF. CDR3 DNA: TGTGCCAGCAGTTACATGAGCCGGGATGAGCAGTTCTTC.